Listed here are 9 T cell receptor beta chains from one sample, sequenced in a study of blood T cell repertoires in COVID-19. Clones were sequenced by immunoSEQ multiplex PCR, and TCRdb holds only the in-frame ones, with some missing. The table records roughly 340,000 clones, 80% to 90% of them present only once. The source material was peripheral blood. The receptors were gathered from a woman aged 25-40 years with COVID-19, enrolled during active disease.

This clone was observed once. This rearrangement joins TRBV4-1 to TRBJ2-3; weak D call: TRBD1 (6 bases). The germline V gene encodes CDR1 MGHRA and CDR2 YSYEKL. This CDR3 comprises 17 residues. Trimming took 4 bases from V and 6 from J, leaving 23 bases between them. The CDR3 region is CASSRIPGQLKRDTQYF. CDR3 DNA: TGCGCCAGCAGCCGAATTCCGGGACAATTAAAAAGGGATACGCAGTATTTT.

V usage is TRBV21-1 and J usage is TRBJ1-2; the D call in the table, TRBD1, was not verified against the DNA. TRBV21-1 is deemed a pseudogene. This CDR3 has 17 residues. The CDR3 nucleotides are TGTGCCAGCAGCAAAAACGTCGGCAGGGAACAGGTGAGAGGCTACACCTTC. Its protein product is CASSKNVGREQVRGYTF.

The chain links TRBV28 to TRBJ1-6; TRBD1 matches 7 bases. Germline V gene data show CDR1 as MDHEN and CDR2 as SYDVKM. This CDR3 spans 16 amino acids. J gave up 7 bases and V 5 bases, and 11 bases lay outside the gene matches. DNA of the CDR3: TGTGCCAGCAGTGTAAGCTCAGGGGGTCGAAATTCACCCCTCCACTTT. Residues: CASSVSSGGRNSPLHF.

This clone was seen a few times. V usage is TRBV29-1 and J usage is TRBJ1-1; D is unresolved. V lost 7 bases, J lost 0 bases, and 9 bases lay in between. CDR1 SQVTM and CDR2 ANQGSEA come from the germline V gene. This CDR3 comprises 12 residues. The CDR3 sequence is CSELTLNTEAFF. For the CDR3, the DNA is TGCAGCGAGTTGACACTGAACACTGAAGCTTTCTTT.

The V and J genes are TRBV3-1 (or the pseudogene TRBV3-2) and TRBJ1-5, with no clear D. This CDR3 comprises 15 residues. Germline CDR1 is LGHDT and CDR2 is YNNKEL (reference sequence). The V end lost 0 bases, the J end lost 3 bases, and 9 bases lay between the germline ends. CDR3 loop: CASSQDSTVNQPQHF. Written as DNA, the CDR3 is TGTGCCAGCAGCCAAGATTCCACGGTCAATCAGCCCCAGCATTTT.

This chain connects TRBV7-2 to TRBJ1-2; no firm D call. CDR1 is SGHTA, CDR2 FQGNSA, per germline. This CDR3 spans 14 amino acids. Trimming took off 6 bases at V and 6 bases at J, with 17 bases between the two ends. CDR3 coding DNA: TGTGCCAGCAGTTCCCCCGCGGGGAGGAATGGCTACACCTTC. Encoded protein: CASSSPAGRNGYTF.

The chain recombines TRBV6-2 or TRBV6-3 with TRBJ1-5, with D possibly TRBD1 on 5 matching bases. Trimming took off 0 bases at V and 4 bases at J, with 13 bases between the two ends. From germline, CDR1 is MNHEY and CDR2 SVGEGT. The CDR3 is 16 amino acids. Written as DNA, the CDR3 is TGTGCCAGCAGTTACTCCGGGACGGGGGGTAATCAGCCCCAGCATTTT. The encoded protein is CASSYSGTGGNQPQHF.

As for this clone: The junction shows a germline mismatch at one end, possibly a read error. This rearrangement joins TRBV12-3 or TRBV12-4 to TRBJ1-1; D might be TRBD1 (5 bases). There are 11 residues in the CDR3. The CDR3 region is CASSRGGPGPF. In nucleotides, the CDR3 is TGTGCCAGCAGTCGGGGGGGTCCGGGACCCTTT.

The chain links TRBV5-1 to TRBJ2-7; D possibly corresponds to TRBD1 (5 bases). V lost 0 bases and J 3 bases, leaving 10 bases between the germline ends. The CDR3 totals 14 residues. From germline, CDR1 is SGHRS and CDR2 YFSETQ. The CDR3 sequence is CASSLEMGLYEQYF. The CDR3, as DNA: TGCGCCAGCAGCTTGGAGATGGGGCTCTACGAGCAGTACTTC.